The 27 T cell receptor beta chains reported below all come from one sample, sequenced in a study of identical twins. TCRdb re-analysed the 5' RACE reads in MiXCR, keeping a single row per CDR3 protein. Of 400,000 to 650,000 distinct CDR3 sequences listed, about 20% were seen once; the top ten hold 0.91%. This same sample was also taken into another study, of T cells expressing NK-cell markers.

Specimen: CD4+ T cells sorted from blood. These receptor sequences come from a woman aged 18-29 years in good health.

This clonotype was recorded only once. The genes are TRBV5-1 and TRBJ2-2, with 9 bases that match TRBD2. The CDR3 length is 15 residues. Germline CDR1 and CDR2: SGHRS and YFSETQ. V gave up 4 bases and J gave up 6 bases; unmatched junction bases: 7. The CDR3 reads CASSIGLAQAGELFF. The CDR3 DNA is TGCGCCAGCAGCATCGGACTAGCGCAGGCCGGGGAGCTGTTTTTT.

The J gene is TRBJ2-1, the V gene TRBV5-1; no firm D call. Germline V lookup: CDR1 SGHRS, CDR2 YFSETQ. Deletions cut 1 base from V and 2 bases from J, with 10 bases between. CDR3 length: 15 amino acids. The CDR3 region has the DNA TGCGCCAGCAGCTTGACTCAAGCGACCTACAATGAGCAGTTCTTC. This sequence encodes CASSLTQATYNEQFF.

This clonotype was counted only a few times. The chain recombines TRBV6-1 with TRBJ2-7, with 7 nucleotides matching TRBD2. The V segment lost 6 bases and the J segment 4 bases; nucleotides outside the gene matches: 6. This CDR3 spans 13 amino acids. Germline V lookup: CDR1 MNHNS, CDR2 SASEGT. CDR3 region: CASRRSGDYEQYF. The CDR3 DNA follows: TGTGCCAGCAGGCGGAGCGGGGATTACGAGCAGTACTTC.

The chain couples TRBV6-5 to TRBJ2-1, with D uncertain. The CDR3 extends over 16 amino acids. Germline CDR1 and CDR2: MNHEY and SVGAGI. V gave up 2 bases and J gave up 8 bases, with 19 bases separating them. CDR3 loop: CASSYGGRISRDEQFF. Here the CDR3 DNA reads TGTGCCAGCAGTTACGGCGGACGGATTTCTCGGGATGAGCAGTTCTTC.

The chain links TRBV18 to TRBJ2-7, with 7 positions matching TRBD1. This CDR3 has 14 residues. V shed 4 bases, J shed 0 bases, and the junction held 3 bases outside the gene matches. Germline V gives CDR1 KGHSH, CDR2 LQKENI. CDR3 nucleotide sequence: TGTGCCAGCTCACTTTGGACAGGCTCCTACGAGCAGTACTTC. It is translated as CASSLWTGSYEQYF.

Here the CDR3 DNA reads TGTGCCAGCAGCCGGGACTCGAGGGGGACCCAGTACTTC. Its translation: CASSRDSRGTQYF. This chain joins TRBV5-4 and TRBJ2-5; the D gene is possibly TRBD2 (6 bases). The CDR3 contains 13 residues. The V end was cut by 4 bases, the J end by 7 bases, with 14 bases between. Germline CDR1 reads SGHNT; CDR2 reads YYREEE (reference sequence). The full variable domain, rest sourced from reference TRBV5-4 and TRBJ2-5, is ETGVTQSPTHLIKTRGQQVTLRCSSQSGHNTVSWYQQALGQGPQFIFQYYREEENGRGNFPPRFSGLQFPNYSSELNVNALELDDSALYLCASSRDSRGTQYFGPGTRLLVL.

This clonotype was picked up a small number of times. The V call is TRBV20-1, the J call TRBJ2-5; 13 positions match TRBD2. The ends lost 1 base at V and 3 bases at J; junction bases unmatched: 8. CDR3 length equals 17 residues. Germline CDR1 and CDR2: DFQATT and SNEGSKA (reference sequence). CDR3 in amino acids: CSARGTGTSGAKETQYF. The CDR3 nucleotides are TGCAGTGCTAGAGGAACAGGGACTAGCGGGGCCAAAGAGACCCAGTACTTC.

A few counts support this clonotype. V gene TRBV29-1 combines with J gene TRBJ1-2, with TRBD1 matching over 8 bases. V shed 2 bases, J shed 8 bases, and the junction held 13 bases outside the gene matches. Germline V gene sequence: CDR1 SQVTM, CDR2 ANQGSEA. This CDR3 comprises 15 residues. The CDR3 DNA reads TGCAGCGTTGAAAGGTGGACAGGGCCCATGGGCGGCTACACCTTC. Translating gives CSVERWTGPMGGYTF.

V usage is TRBV12-3 or TRBV12-4 and J usage is TRBJ1-2; D perhaps matches TRBD1 (5 bases). V was trimmed by 3 bases and J by 6 bases, leaving 11 bases between them. The CDR3 is 13 amino acids. CDR3 in DNA: TGTGCCAGCAGTTTTGGCAGGGAGCATGGCTACACCTTC. This encodes CASSFGREHGYTF.

Comment on this clonotype: The junction shows a germline mismatch at one end, possibly a read error. The rearrangement links TRBV29-1 to TRBJ2-1, with TRBD2 matching 7 bases. The CDR3 is 17 residues long. Germline V gives CDR1 SQVTM, CDR2 ANQGSEA. The CDR3 DNA is TGCAGCGTTGAACCCCCGGGGGGTAGCGGCGTGTACAGTGAGCAGTTCTTC. Protein sequence: CSVEPPGGSGVYSEQFF.

The chain has TRBV5-1 and TRBJ2-3, with 7 positions matching TRBD2. V was pared by 4 bases and J by 0 bases, with 5 bases of the junction left unmatched. The CDR3 consists of 15 residues. The germline V gene has CDR1 SGHRS and CDR2 YFSETQ. This chain's CDR3 is CASSRGGSSTDTQYF. In DNA, the CDR3 is TGCGCCAGCAGCCGGGGCGGGAGTAGCACAGATACGCAGTATTTT. Looking up the rest from reference TRBV5-1 and TRBJ2-3 gives the full variable domain: KAGVTQTPRYLIKTRGQQVTLSCSPISGHRSVSWYQQTPGQGLQFLFEYFSETQRNKGNFPGRFSGRQFSNSRSEMNVSTLELGDSALYLCASSRGGSSTDTQYFGPGTRLTVL.

This clonotype was seen more than once but under ten times. This chain links TRBV11-1 with TRBJ2-5; D is unresolved. The CDR3 runs 12 residues. Trimming stripped 4 bases from V and 5 bases from J, with 8 bases between. Per the germline V gene, CDR1 is SGHAT and CDR2 is FQDESV (reference sequence). The CDR3 is CASSYDWETQYF. The DNA of the CDR3 is TGTGCCAGCAGCTATGACTGGGAGACCCAGTACTTC. Together with reference TRBV11-1 and TRBJ2-5, the CDR3 gives the full variable domain: EAEVAQSPRYKITEKSQAVAFWCDPISGHATLYWYRQILGQGPELLVQFQDESVVDDSQLPKDRFSAERLKGVDSTLKIQPAELGDSAMYLCASSYDWETQYFGPGTRLLVL.

The sample holds a few counts of this clonotype. The V and J genes are TRBV20-1 and TRBJ1-1; TRBD1 aligns across 7 bases. The CDR3 has 11 residues. The J segment lost 6 bases and the V segment lost 6 bases, leaving 4 bases of the junction unmatched. Germline-derived CDR1 and CDR2 are DFQATT and SNEGSKA (reference sequence). This chain's CDR3 is CSANTGAEAFF. The CDR3 nucleotides read TGCAGTGCAAACACAGGGGCTGAAGCTTTCTTT.

The table lists this clonotype with many counts. This chain uses TRBV7-8 with TRBJ2-7; 8 bases fit TRBD1. Germline-derived CDR1 and CDR2 are SGHVS and FQNEAQ. The V segment lost 3 bases and the J segment 5 bases; nucleotides outside the gene matches: 3. CDR3 length: 13 amino acids. The CDR3 nucleotides are TGTGCCAGCAGCTTTGACAGGGGAAACGAGCAGTACTTC. Translating gives CASSFDRGNEQYF.

The chain employs TRBV5-6 and TRBJ2-5, with 16 bases matching TRBD2. This CDR3 has 17 amino acids. The V gene end was trimmed by 4 bases and the J gene end by 5 bases; junction bases not matched to a gene: 8. CDR1 SGHDT and CDR2 YYEEEE come from the germline V gene. The CDR3 DNA follows: TGTGCCAGCAGCCCCGGGACTAGCGGGGGGGCGGGGGAGACCCAGTACTTC. Its translation: CASSPGTSGGAGETQYF.

This clonotype was detected a few times. The chain couples TRBV5-1 to TRBJ1-2, with TRBD1 matching 8 bases. This CDR3 comprises 14 residues. In germline, CDR1 is SGHRS, CDR2 YFSETQ. V lost 6 bases, J lost 2 bases, and 6 bases stayed unmatched. In DNA form, the CDR3 reads TGCGCCAGCACCAATTGGGACAGGAACTATGGCTACACCTTC. It specifies CASTNWDRNYGYTF.

This clonotype was seen a handful of times. The CDR3 region has the DNA TGCAGTGCGACCCCCGGGAGGGTGGTCTACGAGCAGTACTTC. Amino acids: CSATPGRVVYEQYF. The chain joins TRBV20-1 to TRBJ2-7, with 8 bases lining up with TRBD2. V dropped 6 bases and J dropped 3; count of bases not matched to a gene: 10. The V gene's germline CDR1 is DFQATT and CDR2 SNEGSKA (reference sequence). CDR3 size: 14 residues.

This clonotype was detected only a few times. This chain links TRBV6-1 with TRBJ2-1; D gene unclear. V lost 7 bases and J lost 0, with 10 bases in between. The length of the CDR3 is 14 residues. CDR1 is MNHNS, CDR2 SASEGT, per germline. CDR3 region: CASTPPGSYNEQFF. CDR3 DNA sequence: TGTGCCAGCACCCCCCCTGGCTCCTACAATGAGCAGTTCTTC.

This clonotype was recorded a few times. This rearrangement joins TRBV20-1 to TRBJ1-6, with D uncertain. Germline lookup yields CDR1 DFQATT and CDR2 SNEGSKA (reference sequence). CDR3 length equals 13 residues. V was cut by 7 bases and J by 14 bases, with 21 bases left in between. CDR3 protein: CSVRAARSSALHF. CDR3 bases: TGCAGTGTTCGGGCCGCACGATCCTCGGCCCTCCACTTT.

J is TRBJ2-3 and V is TRBV5-1; no definite D call. CDR1 is SGHRS and CDR2 is YFSETQ in the germline V gene. This CDR3 spans 13 amino acids. V dropped 6 bases and J dropped 6 bases, with 14 bases sitting between them. The CDR3 protein is CASTESTTDTQYF. The CDR3, as DNA: TGCGCCAGCACAGAGTCGACGACCGATACGCAGTATTTT.

A few counts support this clonotype. The chain joins TRBV6-5 to TRBJ2-5; TRBD1 might be the D (6 bases). The CDR3 loop spans 14 amino acids. Germline V gives CDR1 MNHEY, CDR2 SVGAGI. Trimming pared 4 bases from V and 0 bases from J, leaving 9 bases between. CDR3 region: CASSFRDNQETQYF. CDR3 in DNA: TGTGCCAGCAGTTTCCGGGACAACCAAGAGACCCAGTACTTC.

The J gene is TRBJ1-1, the V gene TRBV29-1; 12 bases align to TRBD1. Germline CDR1 is SQVTM and CDR2 is ANQGSEA. The CDR3 runs 17 residues. CDR3 sequence (DNA): TGCAGTGCCAACACCTACCCGGGACAGGGGGCCCCCACTGAAGCTTTCTTT. Translating gives CSANTYPGQGAPTEAFF. The variable domain in full, completed from reference TRBV29-1 and TRBJ1-1, reads SAVISQKPSRDICQRGTSLTIQCQVDSQVTMMFWYRQQPGQSLTLIATANQGSEATYESGFVIDKFPISRPNLTFSTLTVSNMSPEDSSIYLCSANTYPGQGAPTEAFFGQGTRLTVV.

This chain uses TRBV20-1 with TRBJ2-7; a possible D gene is TRBD2 (5 bases). V lost 3 bases, J lost 5 bases, and 14 bases lay in between. Germline CDR1 and CDR2: DFQATT and SNEGSKA (reference sequence). The CDR3 contains 13 residues. The CDR3: CSASTRGLNEQYF. The CDR3 region has the DNA TGCAGTGCTAGTACTAGAGGACTGAACGAGCAGTACTTC.

The J gene is TRBJ2-1, the V gene TRBV20-1; TRBD2 matches at 12 bases. V was pared by 3 bases and J by 0 bases, with 6 bases of the junction left unmatched. This CDR3 has 17 residues. The V gene's germline CDR1 is DFQATT and CDR2 SNEGSKA (reference sequence). The CDR3 nucleotides read TGCAGTGCTAGGGCCGGACTAGCGGGGAGCTCCTACAATGAGCAGTTCTTC. Its translation is CSARAGLAGSSYNEQFF.

Only a few counts were recorded for this clonotype. This chain connects TRBV25-1 to TRBJ2-1; 7 positions match TRBD2. V lost 7 bases, J lost 7 bases, and 7 bases stayed unmatched. Germline V gene sequence: CDR1 MGHDK, CDR2 SYGVNS. The CDR3 extends over 13 amino acids. CDR3 sequence reads: CASTKGGRNEQFF. The DNA of the CDR3 is TGTGCCAGCACTAAGGGAGGGCGAAATGAGCAGTTCTTC.

As regards this clonotype: This may arise from a read error, as a much more abundant clone is one base away. This chain links TRBV5-1 with TRBJ2-7; D uncertain. With 8 bases removed from V and 0 bases from J, the gap between germline ends came to 18 bases. From germline, CDR1 is SGHRS and CDR2 YFSETQ. The CDR3 is 15 amino acids. The CDR3 loop reads CASRDSSQASYEQYF. The CDR3 DNA follows: TGCGCCAGTAGAGACTCGTCTCAGGCCTCCTACGAGCAGTACTTC. The whole variable domain, filled in from reference TRBV5-1 and TRBJ2-7, reads KAGVTQTPRYLIKTRGQQVTLSCSPISGHRSVSWYQQTPGQGLQFLFEYFSETQRNKGNFPGRFSGRQFSNSRSEMNVSTLELGDSALYLCASRDSSQASYEQYFGPGTRLTVT.

V is TRBV5-1 and J is TRBJ1-1; possible D gene TRBD1, 5 bases. The germline V gene has CDR1 SGHRS and CDR2 YFSETQ. This CDR3 has 11 amino acids. The V gene lost 4 bases and the J gene lost 9 bases, with 10 bases spanning the gap. CDR3: CASSRGNQAFF. The CDR3 DNA follows: TGCGCCAGCAGCCGGGGGAATCAAGCTTTCTTT.